The TCR beta chain under discussion was sequenced for a study of blood T cell repertoires in COVID-19. Study background: COVID-19 samples from acute and convalescent phases originated in the United States, Italy and Spain.

TCRdb's table, derived via immunoSEQ multiplex PCR, lists solely in-frame clones and lacks some. The sample lists approximately 240,000 clones, roughly nine tenths occurring once. This sequence originates from a woman in her late teens or twenties in a cohort exposed to, infected with or recovered from COVID-19 (not recorded which). Sequencing used PBMCs or T cells enriched from blood (not recorded which).

The CDR3 spells CATSRGIGETDAHYGYTF. CDR3 nucleotides: TGTGCCACCAGCAGAGGTATTGGAGAAACCGACGCACACTATGGCTACACCTTC. This sequence joins TRBV15 and TRBJ1-2; D gene ambiguous. This CDR3 comprises 18 residues. Germline assignment: CDR1 LNHNV and CDR2 YYDKDF (reference sequence). V lost 1 base and J lost 3, with 21 bases in between.